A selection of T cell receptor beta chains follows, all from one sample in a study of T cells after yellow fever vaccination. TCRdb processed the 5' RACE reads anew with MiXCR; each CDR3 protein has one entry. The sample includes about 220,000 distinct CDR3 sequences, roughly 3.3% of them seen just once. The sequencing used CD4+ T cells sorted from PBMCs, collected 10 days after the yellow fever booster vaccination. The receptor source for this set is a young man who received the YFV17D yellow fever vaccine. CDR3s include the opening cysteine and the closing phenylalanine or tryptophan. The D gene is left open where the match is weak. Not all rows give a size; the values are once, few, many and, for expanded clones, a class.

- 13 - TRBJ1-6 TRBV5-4 TGTGCCAGCAGCTTAGTTGAGAATTCACCCCTCCACTTT CASSLVENSPLHF
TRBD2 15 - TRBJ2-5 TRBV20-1 TGCAGTGCTAGTCGGACTAGCGGGGGGGGAGAGACCCAGTACTTC CSASRTSGGGETQYF
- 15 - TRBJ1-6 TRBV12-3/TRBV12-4 TGTGCCAGCAGCCAAGAGGGCAGGGGAGGATCACCCCTCCACTTT CASSQEGRGGSPLHF
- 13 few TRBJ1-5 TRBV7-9 TGTGCCAGCACCCTAGGGGTTAATCAGCCCCAGCATTTT CASTLGVNQPQHF
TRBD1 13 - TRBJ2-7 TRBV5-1 TGCGCCAGCTCAGACAGGGCCTCCTACGAGCAGTACTTC CASSDRASYEQYF
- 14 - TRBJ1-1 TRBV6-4 TGTGCCAGCAGTGCGGGAGGGGTGAACACTGAAGCTTTCTTT CASSAGGVNTEAFF
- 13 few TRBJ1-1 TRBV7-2 TGTGCCAGCAGCCTCCAGAGGGCTACTGAAGCTTTCTTT CASSLQRATEAFF
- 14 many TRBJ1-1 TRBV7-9 TGTGCCAGCAGCGCATGGGGGCAGAACACTGAAGCTTTCTTT CASSAWGQNTEAFF
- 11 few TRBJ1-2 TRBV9 TGTGCCAGCAGAAGGGACTATGGCTACACCTTC CASRRDYGYTF
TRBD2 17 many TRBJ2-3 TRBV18 TGTGCCAGCTCACCTACCACGACTAGCACGTACACAGATACGCAGTATTTT CASSPTTTSTYTDTQYF
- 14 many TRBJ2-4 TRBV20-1 TGCAGTGCTAGACCAGGGGCGGGCAAAAACATTCAGTACTTC CSARPGAGKNIQYF
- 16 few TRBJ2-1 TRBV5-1 TGCGCCAGCAGCTTGGCCCAGCTCCCCTCCCCAAATGAGCAGTTCTTC CASSLAQLPSPNEQFF
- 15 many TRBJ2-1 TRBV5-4 TGTGCCAGCAGCTTGTTTGATGCCATCTACAATGAGCAGTTCTTC CASSLFDAIYNEQFF
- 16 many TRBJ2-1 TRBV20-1 TGCAGTGCTAGAGCTGGGCAGGGGCGACTTAAGAATGAGCAGTTCTTC CSARAGQGRLKNEQFF
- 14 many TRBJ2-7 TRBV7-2 TGTGCCAGCAGCTTAGTTCAGGGTGCCTACGAGCAGTACTTC CASSLVQGAYEQYF
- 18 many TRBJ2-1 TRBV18 TGTGCCAGCTCACCCCCAGGCGCCCTGATAAGAACCGACAATGAGCAGTTCTTC CASSPPGALIRTDNEQFF
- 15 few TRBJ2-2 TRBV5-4 TGTGCCAGCAGCTTGGGATACAGGGCCACCGGGGAGCTGTTTTTT CASSLGYRATGELFF
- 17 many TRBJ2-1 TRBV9 TGTGCCAGCAGCCCCGTGGGACGGGGGCGAACGGGTCATGAGCAGTTCTTC CASSPVGRGRTGHEQFF
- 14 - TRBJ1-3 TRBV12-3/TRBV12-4 TGTGCCAGCAGTTTAGGTTTCTCTGGAAACACCATATATTTT CASSLGFSGNTIYF
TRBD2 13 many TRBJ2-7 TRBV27 TGTGCCAGCGGCGCTAGCGGGTTCTACGAGCAGTACTTC CASGASGFYEQYF
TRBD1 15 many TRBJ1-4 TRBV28 TGTGCCAGCAGCGGGGGCGACAGGGCTAATGAAAAACTGTTTTTT CASSGGDRANEKLFF
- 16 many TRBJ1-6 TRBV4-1 TGCGCCAGCAGCCAAGAGCTGTCAGGGGTGGGCTCACCCCTCCACTTT CASSQELSGVGSPLHF
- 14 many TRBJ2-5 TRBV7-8 TGTGCCAGCAGCTGGACAGTGGATGGAGAGACCCAGTACTTC CASSWTVDGETQYF
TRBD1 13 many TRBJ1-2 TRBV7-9 TGTGCCAGCAGCTTAGGGGACAGCTATGGCTACACCTTC CASSLGDSYGYTF